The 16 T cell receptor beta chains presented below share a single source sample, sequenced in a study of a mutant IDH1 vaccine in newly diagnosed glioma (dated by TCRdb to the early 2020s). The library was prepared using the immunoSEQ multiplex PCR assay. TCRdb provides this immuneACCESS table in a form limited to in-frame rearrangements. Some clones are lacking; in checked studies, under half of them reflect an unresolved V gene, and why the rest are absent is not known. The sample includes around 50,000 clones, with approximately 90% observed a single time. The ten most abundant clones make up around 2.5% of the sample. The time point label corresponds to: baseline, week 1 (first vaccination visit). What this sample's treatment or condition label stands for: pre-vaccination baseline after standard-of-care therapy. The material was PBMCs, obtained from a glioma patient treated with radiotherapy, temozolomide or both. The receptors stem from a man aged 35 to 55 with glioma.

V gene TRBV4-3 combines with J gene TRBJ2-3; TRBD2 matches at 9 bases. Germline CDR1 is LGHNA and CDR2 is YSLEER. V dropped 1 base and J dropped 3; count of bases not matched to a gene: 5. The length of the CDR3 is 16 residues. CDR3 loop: CASSQALAGPTDTQYF. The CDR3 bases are TGCGCCAGCAGCCAAGCCCTAGCGGGACCGACAGATACGCAGTATTTT.

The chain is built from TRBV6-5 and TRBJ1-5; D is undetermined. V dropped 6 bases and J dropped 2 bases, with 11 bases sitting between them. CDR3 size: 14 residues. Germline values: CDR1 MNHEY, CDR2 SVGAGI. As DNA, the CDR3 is TGTGCCAGCAGCGAGGACGGACGCAATCAGCCCCAGCATTTT. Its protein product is CASSEDGRNQPQHF.

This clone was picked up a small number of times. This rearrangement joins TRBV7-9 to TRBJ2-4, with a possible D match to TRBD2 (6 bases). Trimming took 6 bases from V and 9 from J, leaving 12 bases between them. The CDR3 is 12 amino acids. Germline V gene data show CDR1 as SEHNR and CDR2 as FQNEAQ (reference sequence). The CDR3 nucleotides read TGTGCCAGCAGGGAGGGGTTTAGCATTCAGTACTTC. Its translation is CASREGFSIQYF.

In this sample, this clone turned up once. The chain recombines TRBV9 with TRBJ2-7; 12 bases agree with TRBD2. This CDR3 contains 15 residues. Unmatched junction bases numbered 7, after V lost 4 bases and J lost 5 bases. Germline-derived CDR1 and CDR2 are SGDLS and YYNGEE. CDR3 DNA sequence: TGTGCCAGCAGCCCGGGACTAGCGGGTTCACACGAGCAGTACTTC. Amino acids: CASSPGLAGSHEQYF.

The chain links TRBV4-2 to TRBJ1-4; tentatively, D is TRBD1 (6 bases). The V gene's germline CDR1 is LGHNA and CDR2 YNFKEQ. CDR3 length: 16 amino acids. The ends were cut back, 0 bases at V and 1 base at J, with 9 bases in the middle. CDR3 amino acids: CASSQDLGGTNEKLFF. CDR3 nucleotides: TGTGCCAGCAGCCAAGATCTAGGGGGAACTAATGAAAAACTGTTTTTT.

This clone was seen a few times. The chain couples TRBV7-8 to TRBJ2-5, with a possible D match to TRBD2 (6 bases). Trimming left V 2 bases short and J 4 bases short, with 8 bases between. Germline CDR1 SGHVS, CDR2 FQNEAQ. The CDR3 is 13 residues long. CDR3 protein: CASSLFGRETQYF. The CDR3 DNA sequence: TGTGCCAGCAGCTTATTCGGGAGAGAGACCCAGTACTTC.

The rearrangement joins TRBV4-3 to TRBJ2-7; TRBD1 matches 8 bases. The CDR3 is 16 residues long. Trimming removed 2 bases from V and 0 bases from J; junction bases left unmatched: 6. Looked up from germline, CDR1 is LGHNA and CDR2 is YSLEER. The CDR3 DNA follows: TGCGCCAGCAGCCAATACTTACAGGGGGGCTCCTACGAGCAGTACTTC. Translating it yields CASSQYLQGGSYEQYF.

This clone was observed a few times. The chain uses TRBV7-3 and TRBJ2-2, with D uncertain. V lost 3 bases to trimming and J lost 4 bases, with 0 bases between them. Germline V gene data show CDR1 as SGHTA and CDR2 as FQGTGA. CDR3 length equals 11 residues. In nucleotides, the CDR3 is TGTGCCAGCAGCTTCACCGGGGAGCTGTTTTTT. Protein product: CASSFTGELFF.

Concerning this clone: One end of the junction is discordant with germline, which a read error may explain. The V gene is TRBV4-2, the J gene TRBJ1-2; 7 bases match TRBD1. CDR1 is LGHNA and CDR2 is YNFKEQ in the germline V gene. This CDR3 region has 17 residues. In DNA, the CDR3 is TGTGCCGGCAGAAACACCATGAGGACAGGTTCAAACTATGGCTACACCTTC. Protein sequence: CAGRNTMRTGSNYGYTF.

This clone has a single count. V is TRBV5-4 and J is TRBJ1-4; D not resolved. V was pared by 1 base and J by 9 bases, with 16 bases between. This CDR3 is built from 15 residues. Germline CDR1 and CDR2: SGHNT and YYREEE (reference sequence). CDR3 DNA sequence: TGTGCCAGCAGCTTGTTCACAGATCGCACCCAAAAACTGTTTTTT. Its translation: CASSLFTDRTQKLFF.

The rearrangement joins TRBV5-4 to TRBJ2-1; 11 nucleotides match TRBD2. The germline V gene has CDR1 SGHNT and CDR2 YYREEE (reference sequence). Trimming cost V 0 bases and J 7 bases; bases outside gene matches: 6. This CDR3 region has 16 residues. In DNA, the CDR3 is TGTGCCAGCAGCTTGGCCTTGGCTAGCGGGAGGAATGAGCAGTTCTTC. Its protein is CASSLALASGRNEQFF.

In nucleotides, the CDR3 is TGTGCCAGCAATAACAGGGTAGCGGAAAAACTGTTTTTT. As protein: CASNNRVAEKLFF. J is TRBJ1-4 and V is TRBV2; D may be TRBD1 (6 bases). CDR3 length: 13 amino acids. Germline CDR1 and CDR2: SNHLY and FYNNEI. Trimming shortened V by 7 bases and J by 8 bases, and 14 bases separated the two germline ends.

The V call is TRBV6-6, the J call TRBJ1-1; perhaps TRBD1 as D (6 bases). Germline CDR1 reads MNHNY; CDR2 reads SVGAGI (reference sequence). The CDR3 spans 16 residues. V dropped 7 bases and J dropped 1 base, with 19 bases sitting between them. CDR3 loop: CASNPHRVRRNTEAFF. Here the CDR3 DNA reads TGTGCCAGCAACCCCCACAGGGTCAGAAGGAACACTGAAGCTTTCTTT.

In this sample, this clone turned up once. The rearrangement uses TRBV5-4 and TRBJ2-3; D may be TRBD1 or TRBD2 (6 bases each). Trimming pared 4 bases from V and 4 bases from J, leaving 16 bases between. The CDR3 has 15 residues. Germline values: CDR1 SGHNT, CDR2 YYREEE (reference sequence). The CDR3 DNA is TGTGCCAGCAGCCTCGGGGGCCCGAGGTCAGATACGCAGTATTTT. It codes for CASSLGGPRSDTQYF.

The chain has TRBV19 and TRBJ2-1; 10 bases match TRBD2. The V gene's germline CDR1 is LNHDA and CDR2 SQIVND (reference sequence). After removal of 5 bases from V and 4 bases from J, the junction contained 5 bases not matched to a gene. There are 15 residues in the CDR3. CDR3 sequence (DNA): TGTGCCAGTAGTTCCGGGACTAGCGTGTACAATGAGCAGTTCTTC. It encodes CASSSGTSVYNEQFF.

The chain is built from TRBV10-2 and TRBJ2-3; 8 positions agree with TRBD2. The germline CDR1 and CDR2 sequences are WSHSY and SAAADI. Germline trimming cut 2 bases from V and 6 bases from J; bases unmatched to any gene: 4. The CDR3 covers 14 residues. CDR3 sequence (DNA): TGCGCCAGCAGTGAGAGTAGCGGGAAGGATACGCAGTATTTT. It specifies CASSESSGKDTQYF.